The clone carrying this T cell receptor (beta chain) was counted a few times. The germline V and J ends were trimmed by 0 bases and 5 bases, with 9 bases remaining between them. CDR1 SGDLS and CDR2 YYNGEE come from the germline V gene. The CDR3 loop spans 14 amino acids. The entry originates in a study of blood T cell repertoires in COVID-19. About the research overall: COVID-19 samples collected from the United States, Italy and Spain covered acute and convalescent phases. Sample material is recorded as cDNA or gDNA derived from T cells, B-cell-depleted T cells, or PBMCs.

Per the study methods: Amplification from reference gene primers served as the basis for estimated nucleated cell counts. Profiling relied on immunoSEQ multiplex PCR, and the TCRdb table lists in-frame clones only, not all of them. V, J and clone size are those of that table, while D and trimming were read from the DNA. Of about 35,000 clones listed, approximately 81% are singletons. This chain links TRBV9 with TRBJ2-1; D gene uncertain. This clonotype originated in a man between 60 and 75 years old in a cohort sampled during active COVID-19. Sequenced: peripheral blood. The CDR3 region has the DNA TGTGCCAGCAGCGTAGGGGCAGGTAACAATGAGCAGTTCTTC. This gives the protein CASSVGAGNNEQFF.